This T cell receptor (beta chain) appears in the sequencing data of a study of siplizumab effects on memory and regulatory T cells. This clone occurred once. The target antigen is unknown. Germline V lookup: CDR1 SGDLS, CDR2 YYNGEE. The CDR3 has 12 residues. V gave up 4 bases and J gave up 7 bases, with 10 bases separating them. Findings of the study overall: Naive T cells were seen as more diverse than memory cells and as major alloresponse contributors.

TCRdb's copy holds only in-frame clones and misses some; the assay was immunoSEQ multiplex PCR. The table lists about 82,000 clones, roughly 86% of them singletons. This rearrangement joins TRBV9 to TRBJ2-3; D uncertain. The sequenced material came from Tregs sorted from blood. This clonotype originated in a human donor in good health. DNA for the CDR3: TGTGCCAGCAGCCTGTATCCCAATACGCAGTATTTT. It is translated as CASSLYPNTQYF.